This T cell receptor beta chain was identified in a study of shared clonotypes between healthy human individuals. About this clone itself: Its antigen is unidentified.

Germline V gene lookup returns CDR1 LNHNV and CDR2 YYDKDF (reference sequence). Between the trimmed V and J ends, which lost 6 bases and 6 bases, there was a span of 12 bases. This CDR3 has 13 residues. The study, taken as a whole, reports: Relative to clonotypes present in all four donors, those not shared had lower generation probabilities.

Assay runs were performed at deep level. Measured with immunoSEQ multiplex PCR; TCRdb has only the in-frame clones, and not every one. Here the sample spans a few million clones, about nine tenths being singletons. This TCR was recovered from a man in his late teens or twenties in good health. Some clones in this sample may be carry-over from other donors' samples. Material for sequencing was naive CD4+ T cells from PBMCs. This sample's subset: CD45RA+ positively selected. J is TRBJ2-1 and V is TRBV15; tentative D call: TRBD2 (5 bases). CDR3 sequence reads: CATRSRTGNEQFF. The DNA of the CDR3 is TGTGCCACCAGGAGCAGGACTGGCAATGAGCAGTTCTTC.